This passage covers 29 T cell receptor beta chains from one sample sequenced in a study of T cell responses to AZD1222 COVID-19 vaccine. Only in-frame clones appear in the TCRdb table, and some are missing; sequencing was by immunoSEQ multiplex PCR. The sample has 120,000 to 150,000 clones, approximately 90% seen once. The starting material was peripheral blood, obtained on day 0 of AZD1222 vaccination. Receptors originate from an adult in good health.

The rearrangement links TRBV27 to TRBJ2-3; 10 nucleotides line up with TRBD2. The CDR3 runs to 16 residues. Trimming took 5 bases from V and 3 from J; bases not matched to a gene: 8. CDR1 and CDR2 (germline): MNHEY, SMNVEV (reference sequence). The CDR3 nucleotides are TGTGCCAGCAGTGAACTAGCGGGGCCTTATACAGATACGCAGTATTTT. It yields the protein CASSELAGPYTDTQYF.

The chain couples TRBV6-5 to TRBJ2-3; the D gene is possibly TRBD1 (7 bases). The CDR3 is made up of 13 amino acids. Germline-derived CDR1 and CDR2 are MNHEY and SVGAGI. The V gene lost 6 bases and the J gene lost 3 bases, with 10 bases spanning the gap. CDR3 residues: CASSRGVTDTQYF. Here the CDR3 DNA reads TGTGCCAGCAGCAGGGGGGTGACAGATACGCAGTATTTT.

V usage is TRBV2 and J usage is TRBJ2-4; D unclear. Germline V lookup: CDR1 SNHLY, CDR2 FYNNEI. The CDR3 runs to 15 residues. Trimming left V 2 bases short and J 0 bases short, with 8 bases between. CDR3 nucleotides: TGTGCCAGCAGTGAAACCGCGGTAGCCAAAAACATTCAGTACTTC. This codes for CASSETAVAKNIQYF. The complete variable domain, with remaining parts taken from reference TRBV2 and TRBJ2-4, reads EPEVTQTPSHQVTQMGQEVILRCVPISNHLYFYWYRQILGQKVEFLVSFYNNEISEKSEIFDDQFSVERPDGSNFTLKIRSTKLEDSAMYFCASSETAVAKNIQYFGAGTRLSVL.

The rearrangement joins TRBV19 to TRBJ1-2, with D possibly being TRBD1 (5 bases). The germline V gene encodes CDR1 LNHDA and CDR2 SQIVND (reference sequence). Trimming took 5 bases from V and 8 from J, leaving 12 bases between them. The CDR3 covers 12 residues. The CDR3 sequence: CASSQGFGGYTF. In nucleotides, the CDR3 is TGTGCCAGTAGTCAGGGTTTCGGAGGCTACACCTTC.

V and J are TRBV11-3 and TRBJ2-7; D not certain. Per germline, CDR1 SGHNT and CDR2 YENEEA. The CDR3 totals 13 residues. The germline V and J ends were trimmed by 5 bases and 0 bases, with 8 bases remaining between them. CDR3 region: CASSPTNSYEQYF. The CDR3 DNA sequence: TGTGCCAGCAGCCCTACGAACTCCTACGAGCAGTACTTC.

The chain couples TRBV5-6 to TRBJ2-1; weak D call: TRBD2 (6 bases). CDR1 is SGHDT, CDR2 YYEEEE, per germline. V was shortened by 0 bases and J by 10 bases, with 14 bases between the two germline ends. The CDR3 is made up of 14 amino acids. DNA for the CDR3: TGTGCCAGCAGCTTGGGGGGGACTCGGAGCGAGCAGTTCTTC. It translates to CASSLGGTRSEQFF.

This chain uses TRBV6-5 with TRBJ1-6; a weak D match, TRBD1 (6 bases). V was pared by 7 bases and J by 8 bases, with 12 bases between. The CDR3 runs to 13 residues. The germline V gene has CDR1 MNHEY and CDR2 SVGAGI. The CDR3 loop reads CASISQGYSPLHF. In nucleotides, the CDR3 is TGTGCCAGCATCTCCCAGGGGTATTCACCCCTCCACTTT.

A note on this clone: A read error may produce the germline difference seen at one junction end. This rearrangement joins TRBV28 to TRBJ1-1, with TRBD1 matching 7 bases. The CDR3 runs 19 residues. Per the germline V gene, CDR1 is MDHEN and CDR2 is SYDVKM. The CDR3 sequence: CASSLYRPGTAPGVADAFF. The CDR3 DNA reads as TGTGCCAGCAGTTTATACAGACCCGGGACAGCCCCGGGAGTCGCTGATGCTTTCTTT.

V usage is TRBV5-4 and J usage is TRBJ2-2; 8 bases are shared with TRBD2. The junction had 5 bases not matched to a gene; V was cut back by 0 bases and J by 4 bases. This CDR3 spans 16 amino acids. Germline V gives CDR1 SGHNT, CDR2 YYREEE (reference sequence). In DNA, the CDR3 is TGTGCCAGCAGCTTGGACTCGGGGGGGCTCACCGGGGAGCTGTTTTTT. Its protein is CASSLDSGGLTGELFF.

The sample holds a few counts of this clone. CDR3: CASEGLAGGEQFF. The CDR3 nucleotides are TGTGCCAGCGAAGGACTAGCGGGGGGGGAGCAGTTCTTC. This sequence joins TRBV5-4 and TRBJ2-1; the match to TRBD2 covers 15 bases. The CDR3 loop spans 13 amino acids. Germline V lookup: CDR1 SGHNT, CDR2 YYREEE (reference sequence). The trim removed 7 bases at V and 10 bases at J, leaving 3 bases unmatched.

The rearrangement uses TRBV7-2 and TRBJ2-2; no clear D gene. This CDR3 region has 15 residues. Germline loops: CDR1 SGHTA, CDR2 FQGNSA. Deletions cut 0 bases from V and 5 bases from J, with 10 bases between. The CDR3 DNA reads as TGTGCCAGCAGCTTAGCGTACCTCCCTACCGGGGAGCTGTTTTTT. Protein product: CASSLAYLPTGELFF.

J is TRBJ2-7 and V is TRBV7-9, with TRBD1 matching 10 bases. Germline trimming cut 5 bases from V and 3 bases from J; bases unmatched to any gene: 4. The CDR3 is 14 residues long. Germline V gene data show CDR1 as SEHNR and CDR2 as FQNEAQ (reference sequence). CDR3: CASSTWTGGYEQYF. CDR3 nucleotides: TGTGCCAGCAGCACTTGGACAGGGGGCTACGAGCAGTACTTC. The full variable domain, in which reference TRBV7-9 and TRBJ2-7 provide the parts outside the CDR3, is DTGVSQNPRHKITKRGQNVTFRCDPISEHNRLYWYRQTLGQGPEFLTYFQNEAQLEKSRLLSDRFSAERPKGSFSTLEIQRTEQGDSAMYLCASSTWTGGYEQYFGPGTRLTVT.

CDR3 protein: CASSVVGSDVDTQYF. The CDR3 nucleotides read TGTGCCAGCAGCGTAGTGGGATCTGATGTAGATACGCAGTATTTT. The V call is TRBV9, the J call TRBJ2-3; no reliable D call. CDR1 and CDR2 (germline): SGDLS, YYNGEE. This CDR3 region has 15 residues. Between the trimmed V and J ends, which lost 0 bases and 5 bases, there was a span of 13 bases.

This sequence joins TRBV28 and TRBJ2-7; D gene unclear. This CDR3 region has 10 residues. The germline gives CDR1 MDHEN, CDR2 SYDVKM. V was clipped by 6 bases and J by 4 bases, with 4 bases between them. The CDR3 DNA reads TGTGCCAGCAGCCGATACGAGCAGTACTTC. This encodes CASSRYEQYF.

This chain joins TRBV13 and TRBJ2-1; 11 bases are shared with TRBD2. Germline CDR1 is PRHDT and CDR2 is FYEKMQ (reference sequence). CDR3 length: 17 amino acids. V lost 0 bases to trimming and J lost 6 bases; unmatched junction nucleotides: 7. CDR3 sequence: CASSLGLAGGGGNEQFF. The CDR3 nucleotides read TGTGCCAGCAGCTTAGGCCTAGCGGGAGGAGGAGGCAATGAGCAGTTCTTC.

CDR3 nucleotide sequence: TGTGCCAGCAGCTTAGCCATCGGGTTGACAGGGGAGTACTATGGCTACACCTTC. Protein sequence: CASSLAIGLTGEYYGYTF. V gene TRBV7-2 combines with J gene TRBJ1-2, with TRBD1 matching 8 bases. In germline, CDR1 is SGHTA, CDR2 FQGNSA. The V and J ends lost 0 bases and 3 bases, in that order; junction bases with no gene match: 12. CDR3 length: 18 amino acids.

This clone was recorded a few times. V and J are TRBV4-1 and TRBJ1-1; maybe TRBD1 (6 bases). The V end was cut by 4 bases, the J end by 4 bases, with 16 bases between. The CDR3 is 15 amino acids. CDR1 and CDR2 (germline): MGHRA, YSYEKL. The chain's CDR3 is CASSRYTTGSTEAFF. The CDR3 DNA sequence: TGCGCCAGCAGCCGTTACACAACAGGGTCCACTGAAGCTTTCTTT.

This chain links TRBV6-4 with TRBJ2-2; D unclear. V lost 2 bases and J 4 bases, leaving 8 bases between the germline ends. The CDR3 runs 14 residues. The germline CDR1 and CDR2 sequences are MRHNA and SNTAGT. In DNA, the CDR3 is TGTGCCAGCAGTGACGACACGAGCACCGGGGAGCTGTTTTTT. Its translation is CASSDDTSTGELFF.

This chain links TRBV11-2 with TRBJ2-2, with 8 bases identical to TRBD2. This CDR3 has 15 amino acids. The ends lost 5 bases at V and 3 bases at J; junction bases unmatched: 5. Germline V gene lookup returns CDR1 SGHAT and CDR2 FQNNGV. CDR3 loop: CASSPPGGDTGELFF. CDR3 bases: TGTGCCAGCAGCCCCCCCGGGGGGGACACCGGGGAGCTGTTTTTT.

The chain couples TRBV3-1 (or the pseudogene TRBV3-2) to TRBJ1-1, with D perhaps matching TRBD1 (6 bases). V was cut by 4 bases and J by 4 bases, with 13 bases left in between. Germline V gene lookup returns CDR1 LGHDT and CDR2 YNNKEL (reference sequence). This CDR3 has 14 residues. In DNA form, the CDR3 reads TGTGCCAGCAGCCTCGGAGGGGGGATCACTGAAGCTTTCTTT. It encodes CASSLGGGITEAFF.

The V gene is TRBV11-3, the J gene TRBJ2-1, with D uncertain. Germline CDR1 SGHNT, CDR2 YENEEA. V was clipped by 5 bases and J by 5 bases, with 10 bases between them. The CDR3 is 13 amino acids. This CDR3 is CASSPRHDNEQFF. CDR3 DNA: TGTGCCAGCAGCCCCCGACACGACAATGAGCAGTTCTTC. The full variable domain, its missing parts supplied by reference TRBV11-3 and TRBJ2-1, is EAGVVQSPRYKIIEKKQPVAFWCNPISGHNTLYWYLQNLGQGPELLIRYENEEAVDDSQLPKDRFSAERLKGVDSTLKIQPAELGDSAVYLCASSPRHDNEQFFGPGTRLTVL.

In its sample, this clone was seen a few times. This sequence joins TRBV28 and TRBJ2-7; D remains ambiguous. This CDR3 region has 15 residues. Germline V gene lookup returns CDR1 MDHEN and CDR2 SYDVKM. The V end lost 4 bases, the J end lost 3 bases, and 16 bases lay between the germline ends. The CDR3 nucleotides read TGTGCCAGCAGTTCAATGGTCAGATTAAGCTACGAGCAGTACTTC. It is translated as CASSSMVRLSYEQYF. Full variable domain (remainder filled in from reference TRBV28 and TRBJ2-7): DVKVTQSSRYLVKRTGEKVFLECVQDMDHENMFWYRQDPGLGLRLIYFSYDVKMKEKGDIPEGYSVSREKKERFSLILESASTNQTSMYLCASSSMVRLSYEQYFGPGTRLTVT.

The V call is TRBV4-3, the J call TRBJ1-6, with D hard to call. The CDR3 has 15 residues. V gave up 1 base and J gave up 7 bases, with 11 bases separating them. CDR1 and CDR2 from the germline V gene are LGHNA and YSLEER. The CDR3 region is CASSQGSGMNSPLHF. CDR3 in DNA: TGCGCCAGCAGCCAAGGTAGCGGGATGAATTCACCCCTCCACTTT.

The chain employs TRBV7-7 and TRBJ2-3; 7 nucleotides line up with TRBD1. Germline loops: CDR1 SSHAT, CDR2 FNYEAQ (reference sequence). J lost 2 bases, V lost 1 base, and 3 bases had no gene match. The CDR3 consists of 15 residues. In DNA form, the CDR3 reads TGTGCCAGCAGCTTAGGCAGGGGGTCCACAGATACGCAGTATTTT. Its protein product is CASSLGRGSTDTQYF.

The DNA for the CDR3 is TGTGCCAGCAGTGATACGGGGGCAGATAACTATGGCTACACCTTC. This gives the protein CASSDTGADNYGYTF. This chain uses TRBV2 with TRBJ1-2; D is perhaps TRBD1 (6 bases). V lost 3 bases and J lost 1, with 12 bases in between. This CDR3 is built from 15 residues. Germline CDR1 reads SNHLY; CDR2 reads FYNNEI.

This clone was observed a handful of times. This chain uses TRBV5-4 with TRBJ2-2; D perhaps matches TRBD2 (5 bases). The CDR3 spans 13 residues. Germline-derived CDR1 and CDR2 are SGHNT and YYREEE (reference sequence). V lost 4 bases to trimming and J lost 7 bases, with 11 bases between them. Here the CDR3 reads CASSLATDGELFF. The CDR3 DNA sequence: TGTGCCAGCAGCCTAGCCACGGACGGGGAGCTGTTTTTT.

CDR3 sequence reads: CASSLDGNTDTQYF. CDR3 in DNA: TGTGCCAGCAGTTTAGACGGGAACACAGATACGCAGTATTTT. The chain uses TRBV28 and TRBJ2-3; tentative D call: TRBD2 (5 bases). Germline V gene lookup returns CDR1 MDHEN and CDR2 SYDVKM. V lost 2 bases and J 2 bases, leaving 8 bases between the germline ends. This CDR3 has 14 residues.

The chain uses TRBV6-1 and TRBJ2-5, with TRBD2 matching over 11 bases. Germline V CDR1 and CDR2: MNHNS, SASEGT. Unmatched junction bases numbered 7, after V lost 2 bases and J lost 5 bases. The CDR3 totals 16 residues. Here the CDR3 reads CASSERASGRRETQYF. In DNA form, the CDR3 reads TGTGCCAGCAGTGAACGGGCTAGCGGGAGGAGGGAGACCCAGTACTTC.

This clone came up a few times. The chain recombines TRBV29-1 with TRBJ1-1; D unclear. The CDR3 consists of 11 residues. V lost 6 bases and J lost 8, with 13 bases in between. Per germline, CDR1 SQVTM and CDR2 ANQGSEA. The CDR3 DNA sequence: TGCAGCGTCGCCCGATACAGCGAAGCTTTCTTT. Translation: CSVARYSEAFF.